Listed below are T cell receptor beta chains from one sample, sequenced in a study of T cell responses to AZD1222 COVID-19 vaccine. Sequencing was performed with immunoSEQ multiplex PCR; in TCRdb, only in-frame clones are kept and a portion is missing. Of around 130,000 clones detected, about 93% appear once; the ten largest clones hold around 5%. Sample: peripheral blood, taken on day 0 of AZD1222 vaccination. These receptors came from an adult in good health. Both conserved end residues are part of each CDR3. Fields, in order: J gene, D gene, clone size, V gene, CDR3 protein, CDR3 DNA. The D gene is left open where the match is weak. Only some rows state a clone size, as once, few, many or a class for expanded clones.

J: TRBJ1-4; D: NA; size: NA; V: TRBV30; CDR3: CAWSVSVGQWGEKLFF; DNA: TGTGCCTGGAGTGTGTCCGTCGGACAGTGGGGTGAAAAACTGTTTTTT
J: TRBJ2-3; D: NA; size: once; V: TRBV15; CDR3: CATKWGVGSVSTDTQYF; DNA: TGTGCCACGAAGTGGGGCGTTGGGTCGGTGAGCACAGATACGCAGTATTTT
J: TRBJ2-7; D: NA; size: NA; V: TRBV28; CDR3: CASSLSNEQYF; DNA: TGTGCCAGCAGTTTATCCAACGAGCAGTACTTC
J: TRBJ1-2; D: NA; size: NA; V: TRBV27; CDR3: CASSLSTGANYGYTF; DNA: TGTGCCAGCAGTTTATCAACAGGAGCTAACTATGGCTACACCTTC
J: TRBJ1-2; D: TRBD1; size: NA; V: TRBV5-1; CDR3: CASSVRQGPDGYTF; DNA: TGCGCCAGCAGCGTAAGACAGGGGCCCGATGGCTACACCTTC
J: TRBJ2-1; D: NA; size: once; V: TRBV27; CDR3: CASSNRAGRANEQFF; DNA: TGTGCCAGCAGTAACCGGGCTGGGCGGGCCAATGAGCAGTTCTTC
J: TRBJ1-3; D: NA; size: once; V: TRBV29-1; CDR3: CSVEQGGSGNTIYF; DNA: TGCAGCGTTGAACAGGGAGGCTCTGGAAACACCATATATTTT
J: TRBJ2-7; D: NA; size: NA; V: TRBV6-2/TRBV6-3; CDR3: CASSYLGQTYEQYF; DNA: TGTGCCAGCAGTTATCTAGGCCAAACCTACGAGCAGTACTTC
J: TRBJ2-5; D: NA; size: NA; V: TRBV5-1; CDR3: CASSLKEETQYF; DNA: TGCGCCAGCAGCTTGAAGGAAGAGACCCAGTACTTC
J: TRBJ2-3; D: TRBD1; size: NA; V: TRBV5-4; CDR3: CASSRTGSDTQYF; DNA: TGTGCCAGCAGCAGGACAGGGTCAGATACGCAGTATTTT
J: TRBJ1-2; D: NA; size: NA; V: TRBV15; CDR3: CATRKGGTNYGYTF; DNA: TGTGCCACCAGAAAAGGGGGTACTAACTATGGCTACACCTTC
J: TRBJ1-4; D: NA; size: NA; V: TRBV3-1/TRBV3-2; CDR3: CASSPERVQTTTNEKLFF; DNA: TGTGCCAGCAGTCCAGAAAGGGTTCAGACAACAACTAATGAAAAACTGTTTTTT
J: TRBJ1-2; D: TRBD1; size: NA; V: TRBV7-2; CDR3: CASSYGPGQGLNYGYTF; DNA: TGTGCCAGCAGCTACGGCCCCGGACAGGGCCTAAACTATGGCTACACCTTC
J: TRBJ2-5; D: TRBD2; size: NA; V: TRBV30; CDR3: CASTDGGAGETQYF; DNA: TGTGCCTCAACAGACGGGGGGGCCGGTGAGACCCAGTACTTC
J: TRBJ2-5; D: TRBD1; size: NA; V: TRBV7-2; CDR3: CASSLGQGETQYF; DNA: TGTGCCAGCAGCTTAGGACAGGGAGAGACCCAGTACTTC
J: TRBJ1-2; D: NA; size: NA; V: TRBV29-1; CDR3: CSAAEGVGGYTF; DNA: TGCAGCGCCGCGGAGGGGGTGGGAGGCTACACCTTC
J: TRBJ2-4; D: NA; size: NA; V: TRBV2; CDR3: CASKSFAAKNIQYF; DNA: TGTGCCAGCAAGAGCTTCGCAGCCAAAAACATTCAGTACTTC
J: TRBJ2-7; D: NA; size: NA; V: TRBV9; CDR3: CASSAAPSSYEQYF; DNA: TGTGCCAGCAGCGCCGCTCCTAGTTCCTACGAGCAGTACTTC
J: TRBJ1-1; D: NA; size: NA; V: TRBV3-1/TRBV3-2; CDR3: CASSSKGAGARGRTEAFF; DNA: TGTGCCAGCAGCTCAAAAGGAGCGGGGGCCAGGGGAAGGACTGAAGCTTTCTTT
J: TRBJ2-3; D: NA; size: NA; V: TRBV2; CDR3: CASSRTLFPPDTQYF; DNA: TGTGCCAGCAGCCGAACCCTTTTCCCCCCGGATACGCAGTATTTT
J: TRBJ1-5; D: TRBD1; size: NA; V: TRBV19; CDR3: CASRGQGNQPQHF; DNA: TGTGCCAGTAGGGGACAGGGGAATCAGCCCCAGCATTTT
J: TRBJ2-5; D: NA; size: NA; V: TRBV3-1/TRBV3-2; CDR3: CASSQEGANKETQYF; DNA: TGTGCCAGCAGCCAAGAAGGAGCGAACAAAGAGACCCAGTACTTC
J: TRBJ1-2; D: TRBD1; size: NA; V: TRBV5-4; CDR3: CASSPGQETYGYTF; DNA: TGTGCCAGCAGCCCAGGACAGGAGACCTATGGCTACACCTTC
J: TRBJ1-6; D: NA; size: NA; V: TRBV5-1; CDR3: CASSLDGLTNSPLHF; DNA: TGCGCCAGCAGCCTAGATGGATTAACTAATTCACCCCTCCACTTT
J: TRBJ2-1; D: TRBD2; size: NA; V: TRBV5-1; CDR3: CASSRTSGGFNNEQFF; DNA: TGCGCCAGCAGCCGGACTAGCGGGGGGTTCAACAATGAGCAGTTCTTC
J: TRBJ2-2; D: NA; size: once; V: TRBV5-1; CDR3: CASSLEVSGEGGELFF; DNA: TGCGCCAGCAGCTTGGAAGTCTCAGGGGAGGGCGGGGAGCTGTTTTTT
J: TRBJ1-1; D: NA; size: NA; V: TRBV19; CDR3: CASSSGRLSGEAFF; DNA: TGTGCCAGTAGTTCCGGCAGACTGTCGGGTGAAGCTTTCTTT
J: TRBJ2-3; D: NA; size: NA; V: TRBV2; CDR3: CASKGGTQYF; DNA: TGTGCCAGCAAGGGTGGTACGCAGTATTTT
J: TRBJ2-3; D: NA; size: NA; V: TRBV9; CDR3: CASSVQPAQPDTQYF; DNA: TGTGCCAGCAGCGTACAACCCGCCCAGCCAGATACGCAGTATTTT
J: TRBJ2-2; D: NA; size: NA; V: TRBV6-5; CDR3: CASSYTNTGELFF; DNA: TGTGCCAGCAGTTACACCAACACCGGGGAGCTGTTTTTT